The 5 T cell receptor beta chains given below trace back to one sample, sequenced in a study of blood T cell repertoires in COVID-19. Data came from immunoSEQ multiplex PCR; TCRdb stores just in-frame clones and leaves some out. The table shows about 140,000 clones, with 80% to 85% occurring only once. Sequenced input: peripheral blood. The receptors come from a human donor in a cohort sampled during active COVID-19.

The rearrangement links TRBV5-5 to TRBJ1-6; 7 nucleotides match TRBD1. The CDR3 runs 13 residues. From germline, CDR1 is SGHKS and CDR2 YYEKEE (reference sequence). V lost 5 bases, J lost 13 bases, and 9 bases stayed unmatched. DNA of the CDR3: TGTGCCAGCAGTTATAACAGGGGTTCGCCCCTCCACTTT. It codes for CASSYNRGSPLHF. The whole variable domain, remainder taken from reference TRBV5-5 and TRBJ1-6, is DAGVTQSPTHLIKTRGQQVTLRCSPISGHKSVSWYQQVLGQGPQFIFQYYEKEERGRGNFPDRFSARQFPNYSSELNVNALLLGDSALYLCASSYNRGSPLHFGNGTRLTVT.

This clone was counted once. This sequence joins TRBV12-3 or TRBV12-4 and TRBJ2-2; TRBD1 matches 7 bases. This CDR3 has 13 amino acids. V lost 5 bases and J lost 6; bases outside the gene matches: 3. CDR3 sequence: CASSGRGSGELFF. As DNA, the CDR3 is TGTGCCAGCAGTGGCAGGGGGTCCGGGGAGCTGTTTTTT.

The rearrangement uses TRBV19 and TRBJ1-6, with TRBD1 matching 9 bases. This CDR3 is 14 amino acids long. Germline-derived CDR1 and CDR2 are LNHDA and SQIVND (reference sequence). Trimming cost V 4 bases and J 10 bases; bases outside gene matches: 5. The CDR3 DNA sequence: TGTGCCAGTAGTACAAACAGGGGGCAATCACCCCTCCACTTT. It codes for CASSTNRGQSPLHF.

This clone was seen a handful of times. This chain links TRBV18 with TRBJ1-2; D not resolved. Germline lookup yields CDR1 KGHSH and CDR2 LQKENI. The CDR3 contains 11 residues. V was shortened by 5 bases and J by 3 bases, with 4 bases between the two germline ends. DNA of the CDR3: TGTGCCAGCTCATCGTACTATGGCTACACCTTC. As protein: CASSSYYGYTF.

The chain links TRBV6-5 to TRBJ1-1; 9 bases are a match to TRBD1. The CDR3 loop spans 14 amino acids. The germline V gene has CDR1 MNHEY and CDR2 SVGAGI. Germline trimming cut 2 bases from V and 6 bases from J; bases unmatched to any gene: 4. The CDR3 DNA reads TGTGCCAGCAGTTACACAGGGGGCAGGGCTGAAGCTTTCTTT. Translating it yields CASSYTGGRAEAFF.